The source of this TCR beta chain is a study of CD8+ T cells in alopecia areata. Study details: Treated patients were given 5 to 10 mg oral tofacitinib twice daily. Study-level results: Compared with normal scalp, lesional scalp had higher clonality and more expanded CD8+ clones. Any link of baseline CD8+ expansion to response, resting on one nonresponder, remains uncertain.

Treatment noted: oral pan-JAK inhibitor, 5-10 mg twice daily. Alopecia areata patients had lesional scalp punch biopsies and peripheral blood taken from them. RNA extraction was followed by reverse transcription into cDNA, which acted as the sequencing template. The method was immunoSEQ multiplex PCR; TCRdb's version includes in-frame clones alone and lacks a portion of them. In the table there are some 110,000 clones, 50% to 75% of which are singletons. The V gene lost 1 base and the J gene lost 3 bases, with 6 bases spanning the gap. The CDR3 loop spans 13 amino acids. Germline V lookup: CDR1 LNHDA, CDR2 SQIVND (reference sequence). Comment on this clone: The antigen is undetermined.

The rearrangement links TRBV19 to TRBJ1-1; D uncertain. The receptor was derived from a human donor with alopecia areata. The source material was CD8+ T cells sorted from blood, sampled at week 4, from a patient treated with tofacitinib. Here the CDR3 DNA reads TGTGCCAGTAGTATAGCGGGAGACACTGAAGCTTTCTTT. Translating gives CASSIAGDTEAFF.